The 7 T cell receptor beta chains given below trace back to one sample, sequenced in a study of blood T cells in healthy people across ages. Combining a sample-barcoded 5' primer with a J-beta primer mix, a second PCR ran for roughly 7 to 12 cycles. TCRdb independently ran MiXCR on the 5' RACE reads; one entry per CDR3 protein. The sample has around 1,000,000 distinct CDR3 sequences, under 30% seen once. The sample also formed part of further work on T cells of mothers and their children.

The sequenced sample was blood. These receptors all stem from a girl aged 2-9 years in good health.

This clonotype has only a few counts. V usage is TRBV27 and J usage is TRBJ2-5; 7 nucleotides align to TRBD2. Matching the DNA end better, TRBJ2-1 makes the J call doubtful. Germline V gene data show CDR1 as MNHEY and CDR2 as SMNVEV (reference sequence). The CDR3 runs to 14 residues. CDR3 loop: CASSGRDRENEQFF. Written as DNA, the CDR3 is TGTGCCAGCAGTGGGAGGGATAGAGAAAATGAGCAGTTCTTC.

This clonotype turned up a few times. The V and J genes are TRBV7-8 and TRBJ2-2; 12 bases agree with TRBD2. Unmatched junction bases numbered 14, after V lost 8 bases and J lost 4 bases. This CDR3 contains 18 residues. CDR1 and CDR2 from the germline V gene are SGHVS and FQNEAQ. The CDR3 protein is CASPRLAGGAEITGELFF. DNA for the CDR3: TGTGCCAGCCCCCGTCTAGCGGGGGGGGCCGAGATCACCGGGGAGCTGTTTTTT.

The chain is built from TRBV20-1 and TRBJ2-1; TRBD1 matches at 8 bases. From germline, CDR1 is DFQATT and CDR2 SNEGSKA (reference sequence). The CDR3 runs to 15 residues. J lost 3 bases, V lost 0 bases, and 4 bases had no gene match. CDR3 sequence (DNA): TGCAGTGCTAGAGATCAGGGGGCGAGCTACAATGAGCAGTTCTTC. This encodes CSARDQGASYNEQFF.

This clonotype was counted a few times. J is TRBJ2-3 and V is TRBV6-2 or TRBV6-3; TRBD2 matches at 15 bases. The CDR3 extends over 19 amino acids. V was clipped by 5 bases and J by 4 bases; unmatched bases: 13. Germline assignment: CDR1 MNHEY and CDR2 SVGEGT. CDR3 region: CASSPIPGTSGRIPDTQYF. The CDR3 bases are TGTGCCAGCAGTCCAATCCCCGGGACTAGCGGGAGGATCCCAGATACGCAGTATTTT.

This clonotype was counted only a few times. The CDR3 here is CSAGTGSSYEQYF. In DNA, the CDR3 is TGCAGCGCGGGGACCGGCAGCTCCTACGAGCAGTACTTC. The J gene is TRBJ2-5, the V gene TRBV29-1; D possibly matches TRBD1 or TRBD2 (5 bases each). The closer fit of TRBJ2-7 to the DNA end suggests the J call may be wrong. Germline V lookup: CDR1 SQVTM, CDR2 ANQGSEA. This CDR3 has 13 amino acids.

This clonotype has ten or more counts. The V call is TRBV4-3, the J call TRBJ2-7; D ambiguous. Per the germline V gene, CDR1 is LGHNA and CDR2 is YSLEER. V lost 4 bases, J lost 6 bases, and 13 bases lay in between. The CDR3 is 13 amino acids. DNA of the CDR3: TGCGCCAGCAGCCCAGAAAGCCGCACCGAGCAGTACTTC. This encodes CASSPESRTEQYF.

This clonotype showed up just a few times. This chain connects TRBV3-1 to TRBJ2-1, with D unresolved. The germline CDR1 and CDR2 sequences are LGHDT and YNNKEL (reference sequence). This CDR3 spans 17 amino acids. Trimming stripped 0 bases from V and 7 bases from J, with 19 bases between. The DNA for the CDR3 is TGTGCCAGCAGCCAAGACCCGGTGGGGATGGGCAGAAATGAGCAGTTCTTC. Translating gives CASSQDPVGMGRNEQFF.